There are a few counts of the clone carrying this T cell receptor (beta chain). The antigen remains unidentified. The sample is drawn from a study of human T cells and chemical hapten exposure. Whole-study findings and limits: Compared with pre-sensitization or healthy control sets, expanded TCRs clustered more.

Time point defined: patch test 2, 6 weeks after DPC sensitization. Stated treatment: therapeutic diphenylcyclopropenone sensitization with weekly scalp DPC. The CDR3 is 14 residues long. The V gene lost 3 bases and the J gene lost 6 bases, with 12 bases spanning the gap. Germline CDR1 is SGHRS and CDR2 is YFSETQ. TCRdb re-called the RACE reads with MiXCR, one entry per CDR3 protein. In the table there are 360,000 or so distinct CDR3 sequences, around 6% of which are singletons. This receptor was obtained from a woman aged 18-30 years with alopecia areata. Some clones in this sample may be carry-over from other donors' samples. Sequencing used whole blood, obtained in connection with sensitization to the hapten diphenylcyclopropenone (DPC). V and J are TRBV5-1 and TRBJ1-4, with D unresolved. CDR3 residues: CASSYGASDEKLFF. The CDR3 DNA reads TGCGCCAGCAGCTATGGCGCATCGGATGAAAAACTGTTTTTT.